A selection of T cell receptor beta chains follows, all from one sample in a study of shared clonotypes between healthy human individuals. The protocol was immunoSEQ multiplex PCR, while the TCRdb copy is restricted to in-frame clones and leaves out a portion. The sample has 500,000 or so clones, around 96% seen once. Sequences were obtained from naive CD4+ T cells sorted from blood. All receptors come from a woman in her 30s in good health. CDR3s include the opening cysteine and the closing phenylalanine or tryptophan. The order of the fields is CDR3 DNA, CDR3 protein, clone size, V gene, D gene, J gene. A D gene is named only where the DNA matches it firmly. Clone size appears in some rows only: once, few, many, or a class for an expanded clone.

DNA: TGTGCCAGTAGTCACCCGGGACTAGCGACGACCGGGGAGCTGTTTTTT
CDR3: CASSHPGLATTGELFF
size: once
V: TRBV19
D: TRBD2
J: TRBJ2-2

DNA: TGTGCCAGCAGTCAAGGGGGACTCCCTTCCGAGCAGTACTTC
CDR3: CASSQGGLPSEQYF
size: -
V: TRBV7-2
D: -
J: TRBJ2-7

DNA: TGCGCCAGCAGCCAAGATCGGGATAGCGGAAGCACAGATACGCAGTATTTT
CDR3: CASSQDRDSGSTDTQYF
size: -
V: TRBV4-1
D: -
J: TRBJ2-3

DNA: TGTGCCAGCAGCCAAGTTAGATACGAGCAGTACTTC
CDR3: CASSQVRYEQYF
size: few
V: TRBV14
D: -
J: TRBJ2-7

DNA: TGTGCCAGCAGCGAAGACAGGGGTGATGGCTACACCTTC
CDR3: CASSEDRGDGYTF
size: -
V: TRBV9
D: TRBD1
J: TRBJ1-2

DNA: TGTGCCAGCAGCTCAGCCATCGGAGCCTACGAGCAGTACTTC
CDR3: CASSSAIGAYEQYF
size: -
V: TRBV5-6
D: -
J: TRBJ2-7

DNA: TGCAGTGCAAAGACAGGCTACGAGCAGTACTTC
CDR3: CSAKTGYEQYF
size: -
V: TRBV20-1
D: -
J: TRBJ2-7

DNA: TGTGCCAGCAGTCTTGACGTATTAGCGGGAGGGCCCAATGAGCAGTTCTTC
CDR3: CASSLDVLAGGPNEQFF
size: -
V: TRBV28
D: TRBD2
J: TRBJ2-1

DNA: TGTGCCAGCAGCTTAACAGGGGGGATAGAGACCCAGTACTTC
CDR3: CASSLTGGIETQYF
size: -
V: TRBV7-9
D: TRBD1
J: TRBJ2-5

DNA: TGTGCCAGCAGTGAAGCAGGGAACGGCTATGGCTACACCTTC
CDR3: CASSEAGNGYGYTF
size: -
V: TRBV6-1
D: -
J: TRBJ1-2

DNA: TGCGCCAGCAGCTTCGGGGAACAAACTGAAGCTTTCTTT
CDR3: CASSFGEQTEAFF
size: -
V: TRBV5-1
D: -
J: TRBJ1-1

DNA: TGTGCCAGCAGCGTCGACCATCGGGGGGCGAACACTGAAGCTTTCTTT
CDR3: CASSVDHRGANTEAFF
size: -
V: TRBV9
D: -
J: TRBJ1-1

DNA: TGTGCCAGCAGTTCGGGACAGAGGCACTATGGCTACACCTTC
CDR3: CASSSGQRHYGYTF
size: -
V: TRBV27
D: TRBD1
J: TRBJ1-2

DNA: TGTGCCAGCAAGACAGGGACCCCTGCAAACACCGGGGAGCTGTTTTTT
CDR3: CASKTGTPANTGELFF
size: -
V: TRBV6-6
D: TRBD1
J: TRBJ2-2

DNA: TGCGCCAGCAGCAGATCCAGGGTATGGGAAGATACGCAGTATTTT
CDR3: CASSRSRVWEDTQYF
size: -
V: TRBV5-1
D: -
J: TRBJ2-3

DNA: TGTGCCAGCAGCCAACCAGGGACTGGAAACACCATATATTTT
CDR3: CASSQPGTGNTIYF
size: -
V: TRBV27
D: -
J: TRBJ1-3

DNA: TGTGCCAGCAGCTTAGCGACAGGCTTTAGCACAGATACGCAGTATTTT
CDR3: CASSLATGFSTDTQYF
size: once
V: TRBV7-2
D: -
J: TRBJ2-3

DNA: TGTGCCATCAGTGAGTTGACAGATGACAATGAGCAGTTCTTC
CDR3: CAISELTDDNEQFF
size: -
V: TRBV10-3
D: -
J: TRBJ2-1

DNA: TGTGCCTGGAGTGTATCAGGCACGGGAATTTTTCCCCAGCATTTT
CDR3: CAWSVSGTGIFPQHF
size: -
V: TRBV30
D: -
J: TRBJ1-5

DNA: TGCGCCAGCAGCTCATCGACAGCCACCTCCTCCTACGAGCAGTACTTC
CDR3: CASSSSTATSSYEQYF
size: -
V: TRBV5-1
D: -
J: TRBJ2-7

DNA: TGCGCCAGCAGTGAAGCGACGGGCGGGAGGGGAAACAATGAGCAGTTCTTC
CDR3: CASSEATGGRGNNEQFF
size: -
V: TRBV10-1
D: TRBD2
J: TRBJ2-1

DNA: TGTGCCAGCAGTTACGCAGGTTTCAACTATGGCTACACCTTC
CDR3: CASSYAGFNYGYTF
size: -
V: TRBV6-5
D: -
J: TRBJ1-2

DNA: TGTGCCAGTAGTATAGGGGCGGCTCTTACCTACAATGAGCAGTTCTTC
CDR3: CASSIGAALTYNEQFF
size: -
V: TRBV19
D: -
J: TRBJ2-1

DNA: TGTGCCAGCAGTTTATTGGGACTAGCGGAGGGGGATACGCAGTATTTT
CDR3: CASSLLGLAEGDTQYF
size: -
V: TRBV28
D: TRBD2
J: TRBJ2-3

DNA: TGTGCCAGCAGTCAATGGGGGTCCGGCTACGAGCAGTACTTC
CDR3: CASSQWGSGYEQYF
size: -
V: TRBV6-1
D: -
J: TRBJ2-7

DNA: TGTGCCAGCAGCAAGGACAAGCAGGGGGCTGACACCATATATTTT
CDR3: CASSKDKQGADTIYF
size: -
V: TRBV2
D: TRBD1
J: TRBJ1-3

DNA: TGCGCCAGCAGCTTCAGAGAGACCCAGTACTTC
CDR3: CASSFRETQYF
size: few
V: TRBV5-1
D: -
J: TRBJ2-5

DNA: TGTGCCAGCAGATTAAGCGGGGGAAGCTCCTACGAGCAGTACTTC
CDR3: CASRLSGGSSYEQYF
size: -
V: TRBV7-2
D: TRBD2
J: TRBJ2-7

DNA: TGTGCCAGCAGCGGATCTGGCGGGAGGGACTACAATGAGCAGTTCTTC
CDR3: CASSGSGGRDYNEQFF
size: once
V: TRBV9
D: TRBD2
J: TRBJ2-1

DNA: TGCAGCGTTGAGGACTTCCCTGGGCCGCAGTATTTT
CDR3: CSVEDFPGPQYF
size: -
V: TRBV29-1
D: -
J: TRBJ2-3

DNA: TGTGCCAGCAGCTTGGACACCCCGGAGACCCAGTACTTC
CDR3: CASSLDTPETQYF
size: -
V: TRBV5-6
D: -
J: TRBJ2-5

DNA: TGCGCCACCTCGGACACCGAAGAGACCCAGTACTTC
CDR3: CATSDTEETQYF
size: -
V: TRBV5-1
D: -
J: TRBJ2-5

DNA: TGTGCCAGCTCAATTTCTGAGCTCGCAGGCGACAATCAGCCCCAGCATTTT
CDR3: CASSISELAGDNQPQHF
size: -
V: TRBV18
D: -
J: TRBJ1-5

DNA: TGTGCCAGCAGCTCGTCCCTAGGAGTAGATACGCAGTATTTT
CDR3: CASSSSLGVDTQYF
size: -
V: TRBV5-4
D: -
J: TRBJ2-3

DNA: TGTGCCAGCAGTTTTGGCCCAGTGAGCTCTGGAAACACCATATATTTT
CDR3: CASSFGPVSSGNTIYF
size: -
V: TRBV7-2
D: -
J: TRBJ1-3

DNA: TGTGCCAGCCGAAAACAGGGGGCTTACACTGAAGCTTTCTTT
CDR3: CASRKQGAYTEAFF
size: -
V: TRBV6-6
D: TRBD1
J: TRBJ1-1

DNA: TGTGCCAGCAAAGACGAACTGAACACTGAAGCTTTCTTT
CDR3: CASKDELNTEAFF
size: once
V: TRBV2
D: -
J: TRBJ1-1

DNA: TGCGCCAGCAGCCACGGGACAGGGGGGTCCTACGAGCAGTACTTC
CDR3: CASSHGTGGSYEQYF
size: -
V: TRBV5-1
D: TRBD1
J: TRBJ2-7

DNA: TGTGCCAGCAGTTTATCCGGGACAAACAACGAGCAGTACTTC
CDR3: CASSLSGTNNEQYF
size: -
V: TRBV27
D: -
J: TRBJ2-7

DNA: TGTGCCAGCAGCCAAGGGGGGGGCGCAACCTACGAGCAGTACTTC
CDR3: CASSQGGGATYEQYF
size: -
V: TRBV16
D: -
J: TRBJ2-7

DNA: TGTGCCAGTGGAGAATTATACGGTCGGCGAAGGGCCAACGTCCTGACTTTC
CDR3: CASGELYGRRRANVLTF
size: -
V: TRBV27
D: -
J: TRBJ2-6

DNA: TGTGCCAGCAGTTTATCATTCGCCGGGGAGCTGTTTTTT
CDR3: CASSLSFAGELFF
size: -
V: TRBV11-3
D: -
J: TRBJ2-2

DNA: TGTGCCAGCAGTTTCGGGGGGGGATATGGCTACACCTTC
CDR3: CASSFGGGYGYTF
size: -
V: TRBV28
D: -
J: TRBJ1-2

DNA: TGTGCCAGCAGCTTATTATCGGGAACTGAAGCTTTCTTT
CDR3: CASSLLSGTEAFF
size: -
V: TRBV13
D: -
J: TRBJ1-1

DNA: TGTGCCAGCAGCCTTACTAGCGGGAATGTCTACGAGCAGTACTTC
CDR3: CASSLTSGNVYEQYF
size: -
V: TRBV6-5
D: TRBD2
J: TRBJ2-7